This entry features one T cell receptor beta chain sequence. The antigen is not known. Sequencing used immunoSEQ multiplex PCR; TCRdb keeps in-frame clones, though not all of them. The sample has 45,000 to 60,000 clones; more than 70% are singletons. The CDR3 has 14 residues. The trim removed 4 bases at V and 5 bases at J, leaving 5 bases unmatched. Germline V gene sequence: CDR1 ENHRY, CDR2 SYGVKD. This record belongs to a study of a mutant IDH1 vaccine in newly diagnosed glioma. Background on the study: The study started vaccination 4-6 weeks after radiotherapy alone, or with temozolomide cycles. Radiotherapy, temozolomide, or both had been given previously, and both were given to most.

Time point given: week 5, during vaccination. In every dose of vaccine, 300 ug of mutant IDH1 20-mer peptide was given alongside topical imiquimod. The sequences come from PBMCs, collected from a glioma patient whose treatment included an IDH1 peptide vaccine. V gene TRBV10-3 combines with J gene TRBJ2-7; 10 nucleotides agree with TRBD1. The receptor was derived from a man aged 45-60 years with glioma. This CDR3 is CAISGRDRGNEQYF. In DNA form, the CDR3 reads TGTGCCATCAGTGGCCGGGACAGGGGTAACGAGCAGTACTTC.